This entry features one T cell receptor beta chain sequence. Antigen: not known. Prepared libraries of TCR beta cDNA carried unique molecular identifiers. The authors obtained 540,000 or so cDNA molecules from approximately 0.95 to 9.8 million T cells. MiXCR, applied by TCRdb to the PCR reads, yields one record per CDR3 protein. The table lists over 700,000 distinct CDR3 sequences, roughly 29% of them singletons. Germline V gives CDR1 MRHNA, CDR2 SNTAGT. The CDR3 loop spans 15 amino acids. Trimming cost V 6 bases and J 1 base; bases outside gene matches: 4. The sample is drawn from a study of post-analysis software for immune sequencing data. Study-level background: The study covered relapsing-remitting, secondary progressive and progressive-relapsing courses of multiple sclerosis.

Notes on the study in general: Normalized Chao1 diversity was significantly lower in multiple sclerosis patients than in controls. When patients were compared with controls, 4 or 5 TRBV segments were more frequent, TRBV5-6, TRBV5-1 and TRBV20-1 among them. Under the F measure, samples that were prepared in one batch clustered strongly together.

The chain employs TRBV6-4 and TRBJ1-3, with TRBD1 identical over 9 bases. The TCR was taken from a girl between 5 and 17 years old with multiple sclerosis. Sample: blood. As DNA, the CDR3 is TGTGCCAGCAGGCCTGACAGGGGGTCTGGAAACACCATATATTTT. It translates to CASRPDRGSGNTIYF.